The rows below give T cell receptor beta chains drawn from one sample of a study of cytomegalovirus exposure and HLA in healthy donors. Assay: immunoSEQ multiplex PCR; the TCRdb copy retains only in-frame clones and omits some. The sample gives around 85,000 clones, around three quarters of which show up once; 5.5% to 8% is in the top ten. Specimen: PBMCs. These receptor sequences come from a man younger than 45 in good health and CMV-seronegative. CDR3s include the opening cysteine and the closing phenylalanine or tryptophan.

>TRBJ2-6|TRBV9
CASSEGTGVSGANVLTF
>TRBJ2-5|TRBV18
CASSSLAGGRETQYF
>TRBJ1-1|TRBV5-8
CASILQMNTEAFF
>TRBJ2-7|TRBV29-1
CSVSNWGQQYF
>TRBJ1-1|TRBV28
CASSPEARFETEAFF
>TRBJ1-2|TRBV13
CASSSREGRGGYTF
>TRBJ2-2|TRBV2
CASSGTSGRGTGELFF
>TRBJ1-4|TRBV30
CAWSPLGGEVEKLFF
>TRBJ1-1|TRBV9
CASSVDPDSNTEAFF
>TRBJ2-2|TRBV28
CASSSPGEETGELFF
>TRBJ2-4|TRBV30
CAWNKATGVWGVAKNIQYF
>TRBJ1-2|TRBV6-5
CASHLRSQGGYTF
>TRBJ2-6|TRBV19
CATNPVGAGANVLTF
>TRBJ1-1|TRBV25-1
CASSYSMNTEAFF
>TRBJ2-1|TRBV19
CASSISLAGVRFF
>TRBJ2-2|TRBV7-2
CAKGLANTGELFF